The rows below give T cell receptor beta chains drawn from one sample of a study of blood T cells in healthy people across ages. One entry per CDR3 protein results from TCRdb running MiXCR on the 5' RACE reads. The repertoire holds about 780,000 distinct CDR3 sequences, with 25% to 30% as singletons. The same data also went into a second study, on T cells of mothers and their children.

The sample consisted of blood. These receptor sequences come from a boy under 18 in good health. CDR3s include the opening cysteine and the closing phenylalanine or tryptophan. A D gene is named only where the DNA matches it firmly. Rows give clone size only sometimes, using once, few, many, or a class for an expanded clone.

D gene	clone size	V gene	J gene	CDR3 DNA	CDR3 protein
TRBD1	few	TRBV7-3	TRBJ2-7	TGTACCAGCAGCCCCACTGGACAGGGTCCCTACGAGCAGTACTTC	CTSSPTGQGPYEQYF
TRBD1	few	TRBV12-3/TRBV12-4	TRBJ1-5	TGTGCCAGCAGTTCCGAACACAGGGGCGCTACTAGGAATAGCAATCAGCCCCAGCATTTT	CASSSEHRGATRNSNQPQHF
-	-	TRBV5-4	TRBJ2-7	TGTGCCAGCAGCCCGGCGGGACACTTCTACGAGCAGTACTTC	CASSPAGHFYEQYF
-	-	TRBV20-1	TRBJ2-1	TGCAGTGCTAGGGGGGGCCTGACTGAGCAGTTCTTC	CSARGGLTEQFF
TRBD1	few	TRBV2	TRBJ2-7	TGTGCCAGCAGTGATACGGGACAGGGGAACGAGCAGTACTTC	CASSDTGQGNEQYF
-	-	TRBV5-1	TRBJ1-2	TGCGCCAGCAGCTTGGGAGGGATCGGCAACTATGGCTACACCTTC	CASSLGGIGNYGYTF
TRBD2	-	TRBV20-1	TRBJ2-7	TGCAGTGCGCGGGAGAATTCCTACGAGCAGTACTTC	CSARENSYEQYF
TRBD1	-	TRBV4-2	TRBJ2-2	TGTGCCAGCAGCCAAGATTCGATCGGGCCGGGACAGGGGGCCACCGGGGAGCTGTTTTTT	CASSQDSIGPGQGATGELFF
TRBD2	-	TRBV5-1	TRBJ2-1	TGCGCCAGCAGCTTGACAGCGGGAGGTAGCTACAATGAGCAGTTCTTC	CASSLTAGGSYNEQFF
-	-	TRBV5-1	TRBJ2-5	TGCGCCAGCAGCTTGGGAAACACCGGGTCACAAGAGACCCAGTACTTC	CASSLGNTGSQETQYF
TRBD2	-	TRBV20-1	TRBJ2-7	TGCAGTGCGCAGGAGAGTCTGGGGGGGGGAGCTGAGCAGTACTTC	CSAQESLGGGAEQYF
-	few	TRBV13	TRBJ2-7	TGTGCCAGCAGCTCCCTCTCCCAGCAGTACTTC	CASSSLSQQYF
-	few	TRBV4-1	TRBJ2-6	TGCGCCAGCAGCCAACCCAAACCAGGCCACTCTGGGGCCAACGTCCTGACTTTC	CASSQPKPGHSGANVLTF
TRBD2	-	TRBV10-3	TRBJ2-5	TGTGCCATCAGTGAGCCTAGCGGCCCCCAAGAGACCCAGTACTTC	CAISEPSGPQETQYF
-	few	TRBV5-4	TRBJ1-2	TGTGCCAGCAGCCAGGGACACAGCTTAGACTATGGCTACACCTTC	CASSQGHSLDYGYTF
-	few	TRBV10-3	TRBJ2-7	TGTGCCATCAGTGAGGTGAGGGGGTCCTACGAGCAGTACTTC	CAISEVRGSYEQYF